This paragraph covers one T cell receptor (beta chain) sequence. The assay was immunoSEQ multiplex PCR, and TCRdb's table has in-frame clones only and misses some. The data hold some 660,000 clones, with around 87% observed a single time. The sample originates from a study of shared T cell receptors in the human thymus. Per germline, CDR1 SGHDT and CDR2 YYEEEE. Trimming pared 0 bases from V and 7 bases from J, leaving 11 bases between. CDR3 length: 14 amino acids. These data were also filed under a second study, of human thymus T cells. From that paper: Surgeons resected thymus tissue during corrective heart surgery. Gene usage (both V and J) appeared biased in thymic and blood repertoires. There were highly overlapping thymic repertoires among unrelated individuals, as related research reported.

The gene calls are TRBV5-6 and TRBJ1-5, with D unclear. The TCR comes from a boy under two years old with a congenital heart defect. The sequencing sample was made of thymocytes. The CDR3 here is CASSLGGAKQPQHF. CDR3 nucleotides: TGTGCCAGCAGCTTGGGGGGAGCTAAACAGCCCCAGCATTTT.